Below, 24 T cell receptor beta chains from the same sample are listed, as sequenced in a study of shared clonotypes between healthy human individuals. Libraries were prepared by immunoSEQ multiplex PCR; TCRdb keeps only in-frame clonotypes and omits some of them. Of 400,000 or so clones detected, 96% appear once; the ten largest clones hold less than 0.35%. Sequences were obtained from memory CD8+ T cells sorted from blood. Subset meaning: CD45RO+ cells pooled with CCR7-negative TemRA cells. The source of these receptors is a man younger than 45 in good health.

V and J are TRBV27 and TRBJ2-1; D uncertain. The CDR3 is 15 amino acids. In germline, CDR1 is MNHEY, CDR2 SMNVEV (reference sequence). The V end was cut by 2 bases, the J end by 0 bases, with 8 bases between. The CDR3: CASSLTESSYNEQFF. The CDR3 DNA reads TGTGCCAGCAGTTTAACGGAGAGCTCCTACAATGAGCAGTTCTTC.

The V and J genes are TRBV28 and TRBJ2-3; TRBD1 matches 11 bases. Unmatched junction bases numbered 5, after V lost 10 bases and J lost 5 bases. This CDR3 is 13 amino acids long. Germline lookup yields CDR1 MDHEN and CDR2 SYDVKM. CDR3 residues: CATRDRGGDTQYF. The CDR3 bases are TGTGCCACCCGGGACAGGGGGGGAGATACGCAGTATTTT. The full variable domain, with the rest looked up from reference TRBV28 and TRBJ2-3, is DVKVTQSSRYLVKRTGEKVFLECVQDMDHENMFWYRQDPGLGLRLIYFSYDVKMKEKGDIPEGYSVSREKKERFSLILESASTNQTSMYLCATRDRGGDTQYFGPGTRLTVL.

V usage is TRBV7-3 and J usage is TRBJ2-2, with TRBD2 matching 14 bases. Per the germline V gene, CDR1 is SGHTA and CDR2 is FQGTGA. The CDR3 is 17 residues long. V gave up 2 bases and J gave up 5 bases; unmatched junction bases: 4. CDR3 DNA: TGTGCCAGCAGCTTAGGACTAGCGGGAGGAAGAACCGGGGAGCTGTTTTTT. This gives the protein CASSLGLAGGRTGELFF.

This chain joins TRBV9 and TRBJ1-4; 10 bases agree with TRBD1. The CDR3 length is 14 residues. Germline V gene sequence: CDR1 SGDLS, CDR2 YYNGEE. V was clipped by 3 bases and J by 5 bases; unmatched bases: 1. CDR3 residues: CASSGQGANEKLFF. The DNA of the CDR3 is TGTGCCAGCAGCGGACAGGGGGCAAATGAAAAACTGTTTTTT.

In this sample, this clone turned up once. V and J are TRBV4-1 and TRBJ2-1; 9 bases align to TRBD1. The germline CDR1 and CDR2 sequences are MGHRA and YSYEKL. V dropped 6 bases and J dropped 6; count of bases not matched to a gene: 9. This CDR3 is built from 15 residues. Here the CDR3 reads CASRPPGTGSNEQFF. For the CDR3, the DNA is TGCGCCAGCAGACCCCCCGGGACAGGGAGCAATGAGCAGTTCTTC.

The chain employs TRBV6-6 and TRBJ2-7; 9 bases line up with TRBD2. The CDR3 extends over 15 amino acids. With 6 bases clipped from V and 3 bases from J, the junction kept 9 bases outside the gene matches. CDR1 and CDR2 (germline): MNHNY, SVGAGI (reference sequence). Written as DNA, the CDR3 is TGTGCCAGCAGCAAGGGTAGCGGGAGAGGCTACGAGCAGTACTTC. Its translation is CASSKGSGRGYEQYF.

The V gene is TRBV2, the J gene TRBJ2-3; D is tentatively TRBD1 or TRBD2 (5 bases each). V shed 9 bases and J shed 2 bases, with 15 bases lying between them. This CDR3 spans 14 amino acids. Germline V CDR1 and CDR2: SNHLY, FYNNEI. The CDR3 coding sequence is TGTGCCAGGAGAGTTGGGACCTACACAGATACGCAGTATTTT. Its protein is CARRVGTYTDTQYF.

V and J are TRBV28 and TRBJ2-3; 10 bases are a match to TRBD2. Germline V gene sequence: CDR1 MDHEN, CDR2 SYDVKM. The CDR3 consists of 16 residues. Trimming took 3 bases from V and 2 from J; bases not matched to a gene: 5. The CDR3 reads CASSFVAGGYTDTQYF. CDR3 coding DNA: TGTGCCAGCAGTTTCGTAGCGGGAGGATACACAGATACGCAGTATTTT. The variable domain in full, with the rest retrieved from reference TRBV28 and TRBJ2-3, is DVKVTQSSRYLVKRTGEKVFLECVQDMDHENMFWYRQDPGLGLRLIYFSYDVKMKEKGDIPEGYSVSREKKERFSLILESASTNQTSMYLCASSFVAGGYTDTQYFGPGTRLTVL.

Concerning this clone itself: This CDR3 is also generated by other DNA sequences in the sample. The chain carries TRBV14 and TRBJ2-7; D unclear. The length of the CDR3 is 12 residues. Germline CDR1 reads SGHDN; CDR2 reads FVKESK. Trimming removed 8 bases from V and 0 bases from J, with 8 bases in between. The CDR3 spells CASGRFSYEQYF. The CDR3, as DNA: TGTGCCAGCGGGCGCTTCTCCTACGAGCAGTACTTC.

This clone occurred once. One end of the junction fails to match germline, which may point to a read error. Other DNA sequences in this sample translate to the same CDR3. V is TRBV5-4 and J is TRBJ1-2, with D unresolved. CDR3 length equals 13 residues. Germline-derived CDR1 and CDR2 are SGHNT and YYREEE (reference sequence). As DNA, the CDR3 is TGCGCCAGCAGTCCGAGTAGGGACTATGGCTACACCTTC. As protein: CASSPSRDYGYTF.

About this clone: The same CDR3 can be traced to other DNA sequences in this sample. The V gene is TRBV27, the J gene TRBJ2-1; the match to TRBD2 covers 8 bases. Germline V lookup: CDR1 MNHEY, CDR2 SMNVEV (reference sequence). V lost 0 bases, J lost 2 bases, and 0 bases stayed unmatched. The CDR3 loop spans 15 amino acids. CDR3: CASSLSGRAYNEQFF. CDR3 nucleotides: TGTGCCAGCAGTTTATCCGGGAGGGCCTACAATGAGCAGTTCTTC.

CDR3 in amino acids: CASSLDRGGEQYF. CDR3 sequence (DNA): TGTGCCAGCAGCTTAGATCGGGGTGGCGAGCAGTACTTC. The chain joins TRBV11-2 to TRBJ2-7, with D possibly matching TRBD2 (5 bases). Trimming took off 0 bases at V and 6 bases at J, with 9 bases between the two ends. From germline, CDR1 is SGHAT and CDR2 FQNNGV. The CDR3 is 13 residues long. Together with reference TRBV11-2 and TRBJ2-7, the CDR3 gives the full variable domain: EAGVAQSPRYKIIEKRQSVAFWCNPISGHATLYWYQQILGQGPKLLIQFQNNGVVDDSQLPKDRFSAERLKGVDSTLKIQPAKLEDSAVYLCASSLDRGGEQYFGPGTRLTVT.

The chain couples TRBV6-6 to TRBJ2-5; no reliable D call. Trimming stripped 1 base from V and 2 bases from J, with 5 bases between. The CDR3 has 13 residues. Germline CDR1 and CDR2: MNHNY and SVGAGI (reference sequence). The CDR3 spells CASSYYKQETQYF. CDR3 in DNA: TGTGCCAGCAGTTACTATAAGCAAGAGACCCAGTACTTC.

This clone was counted once. Other DNA sequences in this specimen translate into the identical CDR3. The chain combines TRBV5-1 with TRBJ2-3, with D possibly TRBD2 on 6 matching bases. Germline CDR1 and CDR2: SGHRS and YFSETQ. V was cut by 1 base and J by 1 base, with 7 bases left in between. CDR3 size: 14 residues. CDR3 nucleotides: TGCGCCAGCAGCTTGCCTAGCGGCACAGATACGCAGTATTTT. Translation: CASSLPSGTDTQYF.

Concerning this clone itself: One end of the junction does not line up with germline, which may come from a read error. The DNA of the CDR3 is TGTGCTAGCAGCGCTCCTGAAGCTTTCTTT. Translated: CASSAPEAFF. V is TRBV7-7 and J is TRBJ1-1; D remains unclear. The CDR3 sequence is 10 residues long. Germline assignment: CDR1 SSHAT and CDR2 FNYEAQ (reference sequence).

This clone was counted once. The rearrangement uses TRBV30 and TRBJ2-1; D unresolved. Trimming shortened V by 0 bases and J by 9 bases, and 6 bases separated the two germline ends. CDR3 length: 11 residues. Germline CDR1 is GTSNPN and CDR2 is SVGIG (reference sequence). The CDR3 region has the DNA TGTGCCTGGAGTGTATATTTTGAGCAGTTCTTC. Its translation: CAWSVYFEQFF.

The CDR3 nucleotides are TGTGCCAGCAGCTTAGAGGCACGGAATGAGCAGTTCTTC. This translates into CASSLEARNEQFF. This sequence joins TRBV7-3 and TRBJ2-1, with D hard to call. V lost 2 bases and J lost 7, with 9 bases in between. The CDR3 is 13 amino acids. Germline V gene lookup returns CDR1 SGHTA and CDR2 FQGTGA.

In DNA, the CDR3 is TGTGCCAGCAGCCAAGAGATCACAGGGCTTTATGGCTACACCTTC. This sequence encodes CASSQEITGLYGYTF. The chain carries TRBV14 and TRBJ1-2; a possible D gene is TRBD1 (6 bases). The ends were cut back, 0 bases at V and 5 bases at J, with 13 bases in the middle. Per the germline V gene, CDR1 is SGHDN and CDR2 is FVKESK. The CDR3 is 15 amino acids.

The chain has TRBV28 and TRBJ2-7; D is possibly TRBD2 (5 bases). Trimming took off 0 bases at V and 5 bases at J, with 11 bases between the two ends. Germline CDR1 reads MDHEN; CDR2 reads SYDVKM. The CDR3 length is 14 residues. CDR3 loop: CASSLWDLGDEQYF. The CDR3 DNA sequence: TGTGCCAGCAGTTTATGGGACTTAGGCGACGAGCAGTACTTC. Combining the CDR3 with reference TRBV28 and TRBJ2-7 gives the whole variable domain DVKVTQSSRYLVKRTGEKVFLECVQDMDHENMFWYRQDPGLGLRLIYFSYDVKMKEKGDIPEGYSVSREKKERFSLILESASTNQTSMYLCASSLWDLGDEQYFGPGTRLTVT.

The chain carries TRBV5-1 and TRBJ2-7; 13 positions match TRBD2. Per germline, CDR1 SGHRS and CDR2 YFSETQ. CDR3 length: 16 residues. V was clipped by 1 base and J by 0 bases; unmatched bases: 1. The chain's CDR3 is CASSLRLAGGSYEQYF. CDR3 coding DNA: TGCGCCAGCAGCTTGAGACTAGCGGGAGGCTCCTACGAGCAGTACTTC.

The rearrangement joins TRBV6-5 to TRBJ2-2; D ambiguous. This CDR3 region has 15 residues. Germline V lookup: CDR1 MNHEY, CDR2 SVGAGI. Trimming took 2 bases from V and 0 from J, leaving 7 bases between them. The CDR3 DNA follows: TGTGCCAGCAGTTACGGTCCTGCGAACACCGGGGAGCTGTTTTTT. It specifies CASSYGPANTGELFF.

This clone was seen once. The chain employs TRBV27 and TRBJ2-1, with 7 bases fitting TRBD2. This CDR3 is 14 amino acids long. V lost 3 bases, J lost 6 bases, and 5 bases stayed unmatched. Germline CDR1 and CDR2: MNHEY and SMNVEV (reference sequence). CDR3 residues: CASSFGRIRNEQFF. The CDR3 nucleotides read TGTGCCAGCAGTTTCGGGAGGATCCGCAATGAGCAGTTCTTC.

The chain links TRBV2 to TRBJ2-1, with no clear D. Germline values: CDR1 SNHLY, CDR2 FYNNEI. Trimming removed 5 bases from V and 7 bases from J, with 6 bases in between. This CDR3 contains 11 residues. CDR3 sequence reads: CASSSINEQFF. CDR3 DNA: TGTGCCAGCAGTTCAATTAATGAGCAGTTCTTC.

The chain uses TRBV28 and TRBJ2-7, with 8 bases aligning to TRBD1. The V and J ends lost 8 bases and 9 bases, in that order; junction bases with no gene match: 6. The CDR3 is 11 residues long. CDR1 and CDR2 (germline): MDHEN, SYDVKM. The CDR3 DNA sequence: TGTGCCAGCTCTCTTGACAGGGGGCAGTACTTC. Amino acids: CASSLDRGQYF. The full variable domain, in which reference TRBV28 and TRBJ2-7 provide the parts outside the CDR3, is DVKVTQSSRYLVKRTGEKVFLECVQDMDHENMFWYRQDPGLGLRLIYFSYDVKMKEKGDIPEGYSVSREKKERFSLILESASTNQTSMYLCASSLDRGQYFGPGTRLTVT.